This TCR beta chain was identified during a study of T-cell memory formation after mild COVID-19. Trimming shortened V by 3 bases and J by 2 bases, and 18 bases separated the two germline ends. The CDR3 spans 17 residues. Germline V lookup: CDR1 MGHRA, CDR2 YSYEKL. Study results and caveats: Some responding clones appeared in pre-infection memory, suggesting cross-reactive memory joined. CD4/CD8 balance characterized clones contracting day 15 to 85, and CD4+ skew characterized later expanders.

TCRdb used MiXCR to reprocess the 5' RACE reads, holding one entry per CDR3 protein. The sample has 75,000 to 95,000 distinct CDR3 sequences; less than 15% are singletons. Turning to this clonotype: The antigen remains unidentified.

The sample consisted of PBMCs or a T cell subset sorted from them (not recorded which). The chain is built from TRBV4-1 and TRBJ2-3; maybe TRBD1 (6 bases). The clonotype comes from an adult woman who had mild COVID-19 (a few samples of this study predate the infection). Cell type and time point are not known. The DNA for the CDR3 is TGCGCCAGCAGCCATTATTTTCAGGGGAGTCACACAGATACGCAGTATTTT. The encoded protein is CASSHYFQGSHTDTQYF.